This T cell receptor beta chain derives from a study of identical twins. Points from the study as a whole: These conclusions were based on statistical analysis (cross-sectional, not following the same donors). The presence of invariant MAIT and iNKT cells could partly confound analyses of zero-insertion sequences.

CDR1 ENHRY and CDR2 SYGVKD come from the germline V gene. The CDR3 runs to 13 residues. V was shortened by 7 bases and J by 3 bases, with 11 bases between the two germline ends. This clonotype was seen repeatedly, ten times or more. Its cognate antigen is unknown. Using its own MiXCR run on the 5' RACE reads, TCRdb lists one record per CDR3 protein. The data hold 550,000 to 800,000 distinct CDR3 sequences, with just over 7% observed a single time. The sample was also linked to a second study, of yellow fever vaccine responses in identical twins.

The TCR originated in a woman younger than 30 in good health. The chain links TRBV10-3 to TRBJ2-3; D may be TRBD1 (6 bases). Sequenced: PBMCs. CDR3 protein: CAITGALTDTQYF. The CDR3 bases are TGTGCCATCACAGGGGCGCTTACAGATACGCAGTATTTT.